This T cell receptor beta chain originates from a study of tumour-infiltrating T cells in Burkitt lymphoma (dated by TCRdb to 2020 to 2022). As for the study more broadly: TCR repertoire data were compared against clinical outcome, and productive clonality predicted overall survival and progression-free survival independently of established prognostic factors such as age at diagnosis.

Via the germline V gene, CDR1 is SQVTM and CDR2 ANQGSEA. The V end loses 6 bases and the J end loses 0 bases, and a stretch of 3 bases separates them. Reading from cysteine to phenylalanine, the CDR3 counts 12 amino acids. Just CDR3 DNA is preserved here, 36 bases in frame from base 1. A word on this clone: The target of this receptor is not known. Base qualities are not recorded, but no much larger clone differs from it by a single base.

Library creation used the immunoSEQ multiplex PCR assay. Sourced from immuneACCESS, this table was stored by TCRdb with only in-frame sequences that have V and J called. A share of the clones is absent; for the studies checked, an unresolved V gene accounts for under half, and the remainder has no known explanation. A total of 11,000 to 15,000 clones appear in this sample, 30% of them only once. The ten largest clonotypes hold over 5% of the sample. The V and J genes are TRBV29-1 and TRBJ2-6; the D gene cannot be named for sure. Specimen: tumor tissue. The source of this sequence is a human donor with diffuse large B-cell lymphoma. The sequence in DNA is TGCAGCGTAAACTCTGGGGCCAACGTCCTGACTTTC. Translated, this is CSVNSGANVLTF.